The next 30 T cell receptor beta chains were all read from a single sample in a study of CD8 T cells in ankylosing spondylitis. A single record per CDR3 protein comes from TCRdb applying MiXCR to the 5' RACE reads. The sample lists around 230,000 distinct CDR3 sequences, around 8% occurring once. Specimen: blood, either unsorted or a sorted T cell fraction (not recorded which). The receptors stem from a female donor with ankylosing spondylitis or in good health (not recorded which).

This clonotype was counted many times. The chain employs TRBV9 and TRBJ2-4; D is perhaps TRBD2 (5 bases). Germline CDR1 is SGDLS and CDR2 is YYNGEE. Deletions cut 5 bases from V and 3 bases from J, with 12 bases between. CDR3 length equals 14 residues. CDR3 sequence reads: CASSEGLDKNIQYF. In DNA, the CDR3 is TGTGCCAGCAGTGAGGGTTTGGACAAAAACATTCAGTACTTC. The variable domain in full, with the rest retrieved from reference TRBV9 and TRBJ2-4, is DSGVTQTPKHLITATGQRVTLRCSPRSGDLSVYWYQQSLDQGLQFLIQYYNGEERAKGNILERFSAQQFPDLHSELNLSSLELGDSALYFCASSEGLDKNIQYFGAGTRLSVL.

The V and J genes are TRBV4-3 and TRBJ2-5, with a possible D match to TRBD2 (6 bases). V lost 0 bases to trimming and J lost 5 bases, with 13 bases between them. CDR1 is LGHNA and CDR2 is YSLEER in the germline V gene. This CDR3 is built from 15 residues. The chain's CDR3 is CASSQDFGSGETQYF. DNA of the CDR3: TGCGCCAGCAGCCAAGATTTCGGGAGTGGCGAGACCCAGTACTTC.

A few counts support this clonotype. V gene TRBV7-9 combines with J gene TRBJ2-5; tentative D call: TRBD1 (5 bases). Germline V gene lookup returns CDR1 SEHNR and CDR2 FQNEAQ (reference sequence). CDR3 length: 15 residues. V was cut by 5 bases and J by 2 bases, with 15 bases left in between. CDR3 loop: CASSRAGSVQETQYF. CDR3 sequence (DNA): TGTGCCAGCAGCAGAGCAGGGTCAGTACAAGAGACCCAGTACTTC.

This clonotype occurred many times. The V call is TRBV9, the J call TRBJ1-2; D is perhaps TRBD1 (5 bases). Germline CDR1 and CDR2: SGDLS and YYNGEE. Deletions cut 4 bases from V and 0 bases from J, with 10 bases between. This CDR3 region has 14 residues. The CDR3 is CASSPGTTNYGYTF. The CDR3 nucleotides read TGTGCCAGCAGCCCTGGGACGACTAACTATGGCTACACCTTC.

V usage is TRBV10-1 and J usage is TRBJ2-1, with TRBD2 identical over 7 bases. J gave up 6 bases and V 0 bases, and 5 bases lay outside the gene matches. Germline V gene data show CDR1 as WNHNN and CDR2 as SYGVQD (reference sequence). The CDR3 has 15 amino acids. This CDR3 is CASSESIAGSNEQFF. The CDR3 DNA reads TGCGCCAGCAGTGAGTCGATAGCGGGTTCCAATGAGCAGTTCTTC.

Points on this clonotype: A much larger clone lies one base from this, so it may be a read error. The J gene is TRBJ2-1, the V gene TRBV11-2; 10 bases agree with TRBD2. V dropped 8 bases and J dropped 11; count of bases not matched to a gene: 9. There are 13 residues in the CDR3. Germline CDR1 reads SGHAT; CDR2 reads FQNNGV. CDR3 bases: TGTGCCAGCTCTAGCGGGGGTTTCGGTAAGCAGTTCTTC. Protein sequence: CASSSGGFGKQFF.

This clonotype was picked up many times. The rearrangement joins TRBV6-2 or TRBV6-3 to TRBJ2-6; D unresolved. Trimming pared 0 bases from V and 0 bases from J, leaving 12 bases between. Germline V CDR1 and CDR2: MNHEY, SVGEGT. This CDR3 has 18 residues. CDR3 in amino acids: CASSYSEGWPSGANVLTF. In nucleotides, the CDR3 is TGTGCCAGCAGTTACTCGGAAGGGTGGCCCTCTGGGGCCAACGTCCTGACTTTC.

At least ten counts were recorded for this clonotype. The CDR3 region is CASSARAMYEQYF. The CDR3 DNA reads TGTGCCAGCAGCGCCAGAGCTATGTACGAGCAGTACTTC. The chain combines TRBV7-9 with TRBJ2-7; no definite D call. Germline values: CDR1 SEHNR, CDR2 FQNEAQ (reference sequence). The length of the CDR3 is 13 residues. V lost 5 bases to trimming and J lost 4 bases, with 12 bases between them.

This clonotype was observed many times. The J gene is TRBJ1-5, the V gene TRBV10-3; maybe TRBD1 (6 bases). The CDR3 sequence is 12 residues long. Germline V gene data show CDR1 as ENHRY and CDR2 as SYGVKD. Trimming removed 5 bases at V and 5 bases at J, with 7 bases between. In nucleotides, the CDR3 is TGTGCCATCAGTAAGGGGGATCAGCCCCAGCATTTT. As protein: CAISKGDQPQHF.

In its sample, this clonotype was seen many times. The chain employs TRBV20-1 and TRBJ2-7; TRBD1 aligns across 9 bases. The germline CDR1 and CDR2 sequences are DFQATT and SNEGSKA (reference sequence). V gave up 6 bases and J gave up 3 bases; unmatched junction bases: 6. This CDR3 is built from 13 residues. As DNA, the CDR3 is TGCAGTGCACAGCGGGGACAGGGCTACGAGCAGTACTTC. Its translation is CSAQRGQGYEQYF.

This clonotype has a count of ten or more. V usage is TRBV4-3 and J usage is TRBJ2-2; 7 bases align to TRBD2. Germline-derived CDR1 and CDR2 are LGHNA and YSLEER. The CDR3 covers 15 residues. The V gene end was trimmed by 7 bases and the J gene end by 7 bases; junction bases not matched to a gene: 12. Here the CDR3 DNA reads TGCGCCAGCACCTCGGAAGGCGGGAGCTACGGGGAGCTGTTTTTT. Its protein product is CASTSEGGSYGELFF.

This clonotype appeared many times. The rearrangement joins TRBV9 to TRBJ2-5, with TRBD1 matching over 7 bases. The CDR3 is 16 residues long. V was clipped by 4 bases and J by 3 bases; unmatched bases: 12. Germline assignment: CDR1 SGDLS and CDR2 YYNGEE. For the CDR3, the DNA is TGTGCCAGCAGCAACGGACAGGATTGGGGCGAAGAGACCCAGTACTTC. Protein: CASSNGQDWGEETQYF.

This clonotype showed up just a few times. The V gene is TRBV4-3, the J gene TRBJ1-1; D is unclear. Germline assignment: CDR1 LGHNA and CDR2 YSLEER. This CDR3 has 15 residues. The ends were cut back, 1 base at V and 0 bases at J, with 9 bases in the middle. The CDR3 DNA follows: TGCGCCAGCAGCCAAGCCTTATCGGTGAACACTGAAGCTTTCTTT. The encoded protein is CASSQALSVNTEAFF.

This clonotype occurred many times. V gene TRBV2 combines with J gene TRBJ2-1, with 11 positions matching TRBD2. V gave up 4 bases and J gave up 5 bases; unmatched junction bases: 7. The CDR3 totals 16 residues. Germline V gene lookup returns CDR1 SNHLY and CDR2 FYNNEI. This CDR3 reads CASSVGLAGTHNEQFF. CDR3 DNA: TGTGCCAGCAGTGTTGGACTAGCGGGCACACACAATGAGCAGTTCTTC.

This clonotype has ten or more counts. This chain connects TRBV29-1 to TRBJ1-2, with 7 bases lining up with TRBD1. Germline-derived CDR1 and CDR2 are SQVTM and ANQGSEA. The V segment lost 5 bases and the J segment 8 bases; nucleotides outside the gene matches: 8. CDR3 size: 12 residues. The CDR3 region has the DNA TGCAGCGTTTCACAGGGGAATGAGGGCTACACCTTC. It yields the protein CSVSQGNEGYTF.

This clonotype was seen repeatedly, ten times or more. This sequence joins TRBV6-2 or TRBV6-3 and TRBJ1-1, with D possibly matching TRBD1 (5 bases). The germline CDR1 and CDR2 sequences are MNHEY and SVGEGT. CDR3 length: 15 residues. Trimming took off 2 bases at V and 1 base at J, with 11 bases between the two ends. CDR3 amino acids: CASSYGAGENTEAFF. As DNA, the CDR3 is TGTGCCAGCAGTTACGGGGCAGGCGAGAACACTGAAGCTTTCTTT.

This clonotype was seen repeatedly, ten times or more. The V gene is TRBV5-1, the J gene TRBJ1-1; 9 nucleotides match TRBD1. CDR1 SGHRS and CDR2 YFSETQ come from the germline V gene. The CDR3 has 16 residues. The junction had 12 bases not matched to a gene; V was cut back by 3 bases and J by 6 bases. In DNA, the CDR3 is TGCGCCAGCAGCTCGTTCCCCGGGACAGGGAATCCTGAAGCTTTCTTT. The encoded protein is CASSSFPGTGNPEAFF.

This clonotype was observed at least ten times. This chain connects TRBV6-6 to TRBJ2-1; D unclear. The CDR3 runs to 15 residues. Germline loops: CDR1 MNHNY, CDR2 SVGAGI (reference sequence). The V gene lost 3 bases and the J gene lost 5 bases, with 14 bases spanning the gap. As DNA, the CDR3 is TGTGCCAGCAGTTATGTGAGAACGCCCCACAATGAGCAGTTCTTC. Residues: CASSYVRTPHNEQFF.

This clonotype appeared many times. CDR3 residues: CASSQQTGVSYEQYF. The CDR3 nucleotides are TGCGCCAGCAGCCAACAGACAGGGGTCTCCTACGAGCAGTACTTC. The rearrangement links TRBV4-1 to TRBJ2-7; 8 bases line up with TRBD1. V was pared by 2 bases and J by 0 bases, with 3 bases of the junction left unmatched. Germline CDR1 reads MGHRA; CDR2 reads YSYEKL. The CDR3 has 15 amino acids.

As concerns this clonotype: A much larger clone lies a single base off, so this may be a read error. This likely comes from a read error, as the CDR3 has no conserved phenylalanine or tryptophan at its end. The chain is built from TRBV10-3 and TRBJ2-7; D assignment may be TRBD1 or TRBD2 (5 bases each). Trimming left V 9 bases short and J 2 bases short, with 11 bases between. This CDR3 is 12 amino acids long. Germline-derived CDR1 and CDR2 are ENHRY and SYGVKD. The CDR3 DNA is TGTGCCATTGCTGGGACCACCTACGAGCAGTACCTC. It specifies CAIAGTTYEQYL.

This clonotype has ten or more counts. The chain couples TRBV6-5 to TRBJ1-2; D ambiguous. Deletions cut 6 bases from V and 3 bases from J, with 8 bases between. In germline, CDR1 is MNHEY, CDR2 SVGAGI. The CDR3 is 12 residues long. The CDR3 DNA follows: TGTGCCAGCAGGCGGGCCGACTATGGCTACACCTTC. This gives the protein CASRRADYGYTF.

Many counts were recorded for this clonotype. V is TRBV20-1 and J is TRBJ1-6; D possibly corresponds to TRBD1 (5 bases). V gave up 4 bases and J gave up 0 bases, with 13 bases separating them. Germline values: CDR1 DFQATT, CDR2 SNEGSKA (reference sequence). CDR3 length: 16 residues. This CDR3 is CSANAGHSSYNSPLHF. The CDR3, as DNA: TGCAGTGCTAACGCAGGACATAGCTCCTATAATTCACCCCTCCACTTT.

With respect to this clonotype: A read error may be the cause here, since a much bigger clone is one base away. CDR3 protein: CASRLGGWGGYTF. CDR3 bases: TGTGCCAGCAGGTTAGGGGGATGGGGTGGCTACACCTTC. V and J are TRBV12-3 or TRBV12-4 and TRBJ1-2, with a weak D call TRBD1 (6 bases). This CDR3 is built from 13 residues.

This chain uses TRBV7-2 with TRBJ2-1; 11 bases line up with TRBD1. This CDR3 region has 15 residues. Germline CDR1 is SGHTA and CDR2 is FQGNSA. Trimming took 5 bases from V and 6 from J; bases not matched to a gene: 6. The CDR3 sequence: CASSTDRGRVNEQFF. DNA for the CDR3: TGTGCCAGCAGCACGGACAGGGGGCGCGTCAATGAGCAGTTCTTC.

This clonotype was seen ten or more times. The rearrangement links TRBV15 to TRBJ2-7, with D uncertain. The CDR3 extends over 13 amino acids. The V and J ends lost 2 bases and 7 bases respectively, with 12 bases between them. Germline V gene lookup returns CDR1 LNHNV and CDR2 YYDKDF (reference sequence). CDR3: CATSRSQQKEQYF. The CDR3 DNA follows: TGTGCCACCAGCAGATCACAGCAAAAGGAGCAGTACTTC.

This clonotype has at least ten counts. The chain links TRBV5-5 to TRBJ2-2; D is unresolved. This CDR3 has 15 residues. The germline V and J ends were trimmed by 0 bases and 6 bases, with 12 bases remaining between them. Germline V gene data show CDR1 as SGHKS and CDR2 as YYEKEE (reference sequence). The CDR3 DNA is TGTGCCAGCAGCTTGGCTGGGGTCGGGTCCGGGGAGCTGTTTTTT. As protein: CASSLAGVGSGELFF.

The chain has TRBV18 and TRBJ1-1, with a weak D call TRBD1 (5 bases). The CDR3 length is 14 residues. The germline V gene encodes CDR1 KGHSH and CDR2 LQKENI. V was shortened by 4 bases and J by 0 bases, with 9 bases between the two germline ends. Written as DNA, the CDR3 is TGTGCCAGCTCACGGGACCGTTTGAACACTGAAGCTTTCTTT. Translated: CASSRDRLNTEAFF.

This clonotype has more than one count but fewer than ten. This chain links TRBV7-6 with TRBJ2-1, with 10 bases matching TRBD2. Germline values: CDR1 SGHVS, CDR2 FNYEAQ. V lost 4 bases to trimming and J lost 0 bases; unmatched junction nucleotides: 9. This CDR3 region has 18 residues. This chain's CDR3 is CASSSDLAGVSSYNEQFF. DNA for the CDR3: TGTGCCAGCAGCTCAGACCTAGCGGGGGTTAGCTCCTACAATGAGCAGTTCTTC.

This clonotype was detected ten times or more. The chain recombines TRBV19 with TRBJ1-5; a weak D match, TRBD1 (6 bases). V gave up 8 bases and J gave up 6 bases, with 17 bases separating them. This CDR3 region has 14 residues. The germline V gene has CDR1 LNHDA and CDR2 SQIVND (reference sequence). This CDR3 is CASGNHRVGQPQHF. In DNA, the CDR3 is TGTGCCAGTGGAAACCACAGGGTTGGTCAGCCCCAGCATTTT.

The rearrangement joins TRBV5-1 to TRBJ1-2, with D possibly matching TRBD1 (5 bases). This CDR3 region has 13 residues. Germline V gives CDR1 SGHRS, CDR2 YFSETQ. Trimming shortened V by 7 bases and J by 4 bases, and 14 bases separated the two germline ends. CDR3 region: CASGLRDGYGYTF. For the CDR3, the DNA is TGCGCCAGCGGCCTCCGGGACGGCTATGGCTACACCTTC.